This entry lists 23 T cell receptor beta chains sequenced from one sample in a study of blood T cell repertoires in COVID-19. Here immunoSEQ multiplex PCR was the method, and the copy in TCRdb shows in-frame clones only, minus some. The table includes about 280,000 clones, 90% detected once. Sequenced material: PBMCs or T cells enriched from blood (not recorded which). The receptors here all came from a woman aged 18-30 years with acute COVID-19.

The chain links TRBV7-8 to TRBJ1-3, with D uncertain. V was trimmed by 5 bases and J by 5 bases, leaving 10 bases between them. Germline CDR1 is SGHVS and CDR2 is FQNEAQ. The CDR3 extends over 13 amino acids. CDR3 bases: TGTGCCAGCAGCCCAACCGAGCGAAACACCATATATTTT. This sequence encodes CASSPTERNTIYF.

This clone showed up just a few times. Additional DNA sequences in this sample encode the identical CDR3. V and J are TRBV6-2 or TRBV6-3 and TRBJ2-1; perhaps TRBD1 as D (6 bases). The V gene lost 6 bases and the J gene lost 4 bases, with 10 bases spanning the gap. The CDR3 covers 13 residues. The germline V gene has CDR1 MNHEY and CDR2 SVGEGT. DNA of the CDR3: TGTGCCAGCAGCTATCAGGGGTACAATGAGCAGTTCTTC. Protein product: CASSYQGYNEQFF.

This rearrangement joins TRBV5-5 to TRBJ2-5; 10 bases line up with TRBD2. The trim removed 1 base at V and 7 bases at J, leaving 16 bases unmatched. The V gene's germline CDR1 is SGHKS and CDR2 YYEKEE (reference sequence). CDR3 length: 18 residues. The CDR3 sequence: CASSLLPSGSPPWGTQYF. As DNA, the CDR3 is TGTGCCAGCAGCTTGCTGCCTAGCGGGAGCCCACCTTGGGGGACCCAGTACTTC.

This clone was observed a single time. V gene TRBV18 combines with J gene TRBJ1-1, with 7 positions matching TRBD1. CDR3 length: 14 amino acids. From germline, CDR1 is KGHSH and CDR2 LQKENI. V lost 3 bases and J lost 1; bases outside the gene matches: 2. Written as DNA, the CDR3 is TGTGCCAGCTCACCGAACAGGGGGAACACTGAAGCTTTCTTT. It translates to CASSPNRGNTEAFF.

The chain couples TRBV7-6 to TRBJ1-6, with TRBD1 identical over 7 bases. The CDR3 totals 14 residues. CDR1 and CDR2 from the germline V gene are SGHVS and FNYEAQ. V lost 5 bases to trimming and J lost 4 bases; unmatched junction nucleotides: 2. In DNA form, the CDR3 reads TGTGCCAGCAGCCCGGGACAGTATAATTCACCCCTCCACTTT. It encodes CASSPGQYNSPLHF.

The CDR3 loop reads CASSRIAGGLNTQYF. CDR3 DNA sequence: TGTGCCAGTAGTCGCATAGCGGGAGGGCTGAATACGCAGTATTTT. V gene TRBV19 combines with J gene TRBJ2-3; 11 nucleotides match TRBD2. Germline CDR1 is LNHDA and CDR2 is SQIVND (reference sequence). This CDR3 contains 15 residues. Losses at the gene ends were 5 bases for V and 7 bases for J; bases not matched to a gene: 8.

V usage is TRBV11-2 and J usage is TRBJ2-1; maybe TRBD2 (6 bases). The CDR3 is 15 amino acids. Germline CDR1 and CDR2: SGHAT and FQNNGV. The germline V and J ends were trimmed by 0 bases and 4 bases, with 10 bases remaining between them. The CDR3 nucleotides are TGTGCCAGCAGCTTAGAGGCTGGGACTTACAATGAGCAGTTCTTC. This sequence encodes CASSLEAGTYNEQFF.

V usage is TRBV9 and J usage is TRBJ2-1; 9 bases agree with TRBD2. In germline, CDR1 is SGDLS, CDR2 YYNGEE. The junction had 4 bases not matched to a gene; V was cut back by 0 bases and J by 6 bases. The CDR3 contains 15 residues. The CDR3 protein is CASSVGSGSINEQFF. For the CDR3, the DNA is TGTGCCAGCAGCGTAGGTAGCGGGAGCATCAATGAGCAGTTCTTC.

This chain joins TRBV10-1 and TRBJ2-1, with D possibly being TRBD2 (5 bases). V was clipped by 0 bases and J by 3 bases, with 15 bases between them. The CDR3 runs to 17 residues. Germline V lookup: CDR1 WNHNN, CDR2 SYGVQD (reference sequence). Here the CDR3 DNA reads TGCGCCAGCAGTGAGTCCCCGTCCCAAGGGAGCTACAATGAGCAGTTCTTC. Its translation: CASSESPSQGSYNEQFF.

The V and J genes are TRBV5-6 and TRBJ2-7; D unresolved. V was clipped by 0 bases and J by 1 base, with 5 bases between them. CDR3 length: 13 amino acids. The V gene's germline CDR1 is SGHDT and CDR2 YYEEEE. The CDR3 nucleotides read TGTGCCAGCAGCTTGGACATATCCTACGAGCAGTACTTC. This encodes CASSLDISYEQYF.

This clone occurred once. The chain is built from TRBV29-1 and TRBJ2-7, with 7 nucleotides matching TRBD2. CDR3 length: 13 residues. Trimming removed 2 bases from V and 4 bases from J; junction bases left unmatched: 5. CDR1 is SQVTM, CDR2 ANQGSEA, per germline. DNA of the CDR3: TGCAGCGTTGAAACTAGCGTTACGTACGAGCAGTACTTC. Translated: CSVETSVTYEQYF.

In DNA, the CDR3 is TGTGCCAGCAGCTTAGGAGGGTCGGGGGAAAATGAGCAGTTCTTC. Its translation is CASSLGGSGENEQFF. The J gene is TRBJ2-1, the V gene TRBV7-2, with a tentative D call TRBD2 (6 bases). The CDR3 contains 15 residues. The germline gives CDR1 SGHTA, CDR2 FQGNSA. V shed 1 base and J shed 7 bases, with 14 bases lying between them.

The gene calls are TRBV7-8 and TRBJ2-7; maybe TRBD1 (5 bases). Germline-derived CDR1 and CDR2 are SGHVS and FQNEAQ. This CDR3 has 12 amino acids. With 1 base removed from V and 7 bases from J, the gap between germline ends came to 8 bases. CDR3 in amino acids: CASSLGPGEQYF. The CDR3 DNA reads as TGTGCCAGCAGCTTAGGACCAGGGGAGCAGTACTTC.

The chain employs TRBV7-3 and TRBJ2-1; D perhaps matches TRBD2 (6 bases). CDR1 and CDR2 from the germline V gene are SGHTA and FQGTGA. V lost 5 bases and J 1 base, leaving 18 bases between the germline ends. CDR3 length: 17 amino acids. CDR3: CASSHPPGSGSYNEQFF. DNA of the CDR3: TGTGCCAGCAGCCACCCCCCGGGTAGCGGTTCCTACAATGAGCAGTTCTTC.

The chain couples TRBV7-9 to TRBJ2-3, with a possible D match to TRBD2 (5 bases). The CDR3 has 12 residues. The germline V and J ends were trimmed by 7 bases and 14 bases, with 19 bases remaining between them. The germline V gene encodes CDR1 SEHNR and CDR2 FQNEAQ (reference sequence). The CDR3 DNA sequence: TGTGCCAGCACCCCATTTGAGGGAGCTTGGTATTTT. Translation: CASTPFEGAWYF.

The V call is TRBV7-9, the J call TRBJ2-5; D is ambiguous. The CDR3 covers 16 residues. Germline lookup yields CDR1 SEHNR and CDR2 FQNEAQ (reference sequence). The germline V and J ends were trimmed by 5 bases and 1 base, with 17 bases remaining between them. As DNA, the CDR3 is TGTGCCAGCAGCGATATATTAGAAACTACCCAAGAGACCCAGTACTTC. Translating it yields CASSDILETTQETQYF.

The chain couples TRBV18 to TRBJ1-6; possibly TRBD1 for D (5 bases). The germline gives CDR1 KGHSH, CDR2 LQKENI. V lost 8 bases, J lost 5 bases, and 16 bases lay in between. The CDR3 extends over 15 amino acids. Here the CDR3 reads CASAPRSGDNSPLHF. In nucleotides, the CDR3 is TGTGCCAGCGCGCCGAGGTCGGGGGATAATTCACCCCTCCACTTT.

V gene TRBV3-1 (or the pseudogene TRBV3-2) combines with J gene TRBJ2-3; 8 nucleotides align to TRBD2. V shed 4 bases and J 5 bases; nucleotides not matched to a gene: 14. Germline CDR1 LGHDT, CDR2 YNNKEL (reference sequence). CDR3 size: 17 residues. In nucleotides, the CDR3 is TGTGCCAGCAGCCGACGGACCGGGGGGGAGTTAAGAGATACGCAGTATTTT. As protein: CASSRRTGGELRDTQYF.

The chain links TRBV7-2 to TRBJ2-1; maybe TRBD2 (5 bases). This CDR3 is built from 15 residues. V was cut by 5 bases and J by 2 bases, with 13 bases left in between. The germline V gene has CDR1 SGHTA and CDR2 FQGNSA. The CDR3 loop reads CASSPFYGAYNEQFF. As DNA, the CDR3 is TGTGCCAGCAGCCCTTTTTACGGGGCCTACAATGAGCAGTTCTTC.

The V call is TRBV11-3, the J call TRBJ2-5; tentatively, D is TRBD1 (6 bases). In germline, CDR1 is SGHNT, CDR2 YENEEA. Trimming pared 0 bases from V and 4 bases from J, leaving 24 bases between. There are 19 residues in the CDR3. CDR3 coding DNA: TGTGCCAGCAGCTTAGAGCACAGGGTTCCAATCGGCCCTAGAGAGACCCAGTACTTC. This encodes CASSLEHRVPIGPRETQYF.

The CDR3 loop reads CASSPTPGLAGLTDTQYF. CDR3 nucleotide sequence: TGTGCCAGCAGCCCCACCCCGGGACTAGCGGGGCTCACAGATACGCAGTATTTT. The chain carries TRBV11-2 and TRBJ2-3; the match to TRBD2 covers 13 bases. The ends lost 5 bases at V and 2 bases at J; junction bases unmatched: 10. The CDR3 contains 18 residues. Germline lookup yields CDR1 SGHAT and CDR2 FQNNGV.

The chain combines TRBV4-1 with TRBJ2-7; the match to TRBD2 covers 9 bases. CDR3 size: 19 residues. Germline-derived CDR1 and CDR2 are MGHRA and YSYEKL. With V trimmed by 3 bases and J by 5 bases, 20 bases remained unmatched. The CDR3 sequence: CASSHGVLGLATHRDEQYF. The CDR3 DNA is TGCGCCAGCAGCCACGGGGTTCTTGGACTAGCGACACATAGAGACGAGCAGTACTTC.

V is TRBV5-5 and J is TRBJ1-2; D ambiguous. This CDR3 is 14 amino acids long. V gave up 3 bases and J gave up 0 bases, with 9 bases separating them. CDR1 and CDR2 from the germline V gene are SGHKS and YYEKEE (reference sequence). The CDR3 loop is CASSSRLTNYGYTF. Written as DNA, the CDR3 is TGTGCCAGCAGCTCACGGTTGACTAACTATGGCTACACCTTC.